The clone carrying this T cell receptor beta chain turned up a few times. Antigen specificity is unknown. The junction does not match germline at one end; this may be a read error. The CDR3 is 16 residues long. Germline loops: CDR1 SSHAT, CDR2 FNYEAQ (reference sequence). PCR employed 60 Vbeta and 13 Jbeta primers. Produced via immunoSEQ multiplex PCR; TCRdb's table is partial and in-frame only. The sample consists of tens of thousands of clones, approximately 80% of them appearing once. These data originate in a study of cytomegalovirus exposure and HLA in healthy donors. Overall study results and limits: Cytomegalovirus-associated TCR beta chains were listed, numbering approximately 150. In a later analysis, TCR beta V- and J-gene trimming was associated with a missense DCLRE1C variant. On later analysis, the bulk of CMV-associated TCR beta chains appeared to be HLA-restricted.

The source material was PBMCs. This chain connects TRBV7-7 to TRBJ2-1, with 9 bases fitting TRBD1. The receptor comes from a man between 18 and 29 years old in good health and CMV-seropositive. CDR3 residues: CASSLGPGQGTGEQFF. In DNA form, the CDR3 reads TGTGCTAGCAGCTTAGGACCGGGACAGGGAACAGGGGAGCAGTTCTTC.